This T cell receptor beta chain derives from a study of T cells in Graves' hyperthyroidism and ophthalmopathy. Across the study: Blood from the periphery was taken at initial diagnosis, before any treatment. Study-wide findings and caveats: Model predictions of ophthalmopathy came a median 6.5 months before onset.

For Graves' hyperthyroidism to be stable, ophthalmopathy could not progress within 18 months. Subjects aged 18 to 65 presented with newly diagnosed hyperthyroidism of less than 2 months' duration. Germline loops: CDR1 MNHNS, CDR2 SASEGT. The CDR3 is 16 amino acids. Trimming removed 5 bases from V and 0 bases from J; junction bases left unmatched: 9. In regard to this clonotype: What it binds is unknown.

TCR beta CDR3 regions were amplified from RNA transcripts. The TCR CDR3 was amplified in a first-round RT-PCR using the HTBI primer set. MiXCR was run by TCRdb on the multiplex PCR reads, yielding one entry per CDR3 protein. The sample lists roughly 290,000 distinct CDR3 sequences; about 13% were seen once. This TCR was sampled from a woman between 40 and 55 years old with Graves' hyperthyroidism. Material for sequencing was blood. The chain couples TRBV6-1 to TRBJ1-1, with 7 bases that match TRBD1. The CDR3 loop reads CASSTSPGQMNTEAFF. The CDR3 nucleotides read TGTGCCAGCAGTACCAGTCCGGGACAGATGAACACTGAAGCTTTCTTT.